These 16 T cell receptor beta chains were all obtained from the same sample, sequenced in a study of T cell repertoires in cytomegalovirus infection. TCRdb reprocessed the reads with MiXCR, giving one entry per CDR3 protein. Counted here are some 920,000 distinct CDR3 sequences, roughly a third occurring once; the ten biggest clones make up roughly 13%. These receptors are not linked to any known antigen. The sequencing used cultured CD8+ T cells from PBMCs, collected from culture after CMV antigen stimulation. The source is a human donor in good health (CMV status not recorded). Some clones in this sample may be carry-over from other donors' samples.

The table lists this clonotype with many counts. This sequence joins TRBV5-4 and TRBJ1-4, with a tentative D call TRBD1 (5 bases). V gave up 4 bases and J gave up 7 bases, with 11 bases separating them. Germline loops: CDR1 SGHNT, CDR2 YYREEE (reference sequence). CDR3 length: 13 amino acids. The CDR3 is CASSLPGGEKLFF. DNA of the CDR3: TGTGCCAGCAGCCTCCCCGGGGGTGAAAAACTGTTTTTT.

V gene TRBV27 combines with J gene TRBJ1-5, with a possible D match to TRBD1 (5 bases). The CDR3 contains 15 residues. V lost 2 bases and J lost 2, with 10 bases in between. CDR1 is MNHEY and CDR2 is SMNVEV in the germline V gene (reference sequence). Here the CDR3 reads CASSLGGLGNQPQHF. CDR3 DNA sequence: TGTGCCAGCAGTTTAGGGGGACTAGGCAATCAGCCCCAGCATTTT.

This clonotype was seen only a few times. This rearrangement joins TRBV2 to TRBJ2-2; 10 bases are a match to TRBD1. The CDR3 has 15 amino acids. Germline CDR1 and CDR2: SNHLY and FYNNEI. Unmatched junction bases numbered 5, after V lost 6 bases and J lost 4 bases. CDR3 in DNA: TGTGCCAGCAGGATAGACAGGGGGCTCACCGGGGAGCTGTTTTTT. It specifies CASRIDRGLTGELFF.

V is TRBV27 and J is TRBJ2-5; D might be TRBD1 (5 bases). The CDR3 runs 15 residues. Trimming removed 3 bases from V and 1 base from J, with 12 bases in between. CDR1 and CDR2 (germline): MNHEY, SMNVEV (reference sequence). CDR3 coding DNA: TGTGCCAGCAGTTTCGGGCCGACAGCCCAAGAGACCCAGTACTTC. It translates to CASSFGPTAQETQYF.

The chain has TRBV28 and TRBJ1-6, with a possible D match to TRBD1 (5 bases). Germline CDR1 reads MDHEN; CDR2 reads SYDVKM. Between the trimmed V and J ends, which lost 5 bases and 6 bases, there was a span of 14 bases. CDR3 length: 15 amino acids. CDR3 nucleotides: TGTGCCAGCAGTCCATACCGGGACCTTAATTCACCCCTCCACTTT. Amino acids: CASSPYRDLNSPLHF.

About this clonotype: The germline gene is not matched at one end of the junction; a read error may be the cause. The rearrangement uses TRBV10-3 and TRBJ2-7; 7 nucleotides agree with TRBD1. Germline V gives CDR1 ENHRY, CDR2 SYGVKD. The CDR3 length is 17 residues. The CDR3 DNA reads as TGTGCCATCAGTGAGACGAAGATGGACAGGAGCTCCTACGAGCCGTACTTC. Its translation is CAISETKMDRSSYEPYF.

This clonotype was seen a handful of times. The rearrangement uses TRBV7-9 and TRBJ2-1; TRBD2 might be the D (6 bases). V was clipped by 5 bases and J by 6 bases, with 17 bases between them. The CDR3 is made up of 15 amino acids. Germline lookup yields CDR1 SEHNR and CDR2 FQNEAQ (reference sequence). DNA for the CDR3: TGTGCCAGCAGCCCCAGGCGGGCCGGGGGCAATGAGCAGTTCTTC. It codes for CASSPRRAGGNEQFF.

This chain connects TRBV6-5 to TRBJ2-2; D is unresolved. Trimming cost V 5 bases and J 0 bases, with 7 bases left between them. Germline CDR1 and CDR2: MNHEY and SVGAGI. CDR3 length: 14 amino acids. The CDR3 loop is CASSKGSNTGELFF. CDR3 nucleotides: TGTGCCAGCAGTAAAGGGTCGAACACCGGGGAGCTGTTTTTT.

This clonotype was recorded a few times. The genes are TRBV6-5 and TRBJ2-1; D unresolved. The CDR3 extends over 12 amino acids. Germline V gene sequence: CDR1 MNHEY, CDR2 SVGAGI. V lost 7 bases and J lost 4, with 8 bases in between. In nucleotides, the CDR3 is TGTGCCAGCACTGCCCGATACAATGAGCAGTTCTTC. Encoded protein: CASTARYNEQFF.

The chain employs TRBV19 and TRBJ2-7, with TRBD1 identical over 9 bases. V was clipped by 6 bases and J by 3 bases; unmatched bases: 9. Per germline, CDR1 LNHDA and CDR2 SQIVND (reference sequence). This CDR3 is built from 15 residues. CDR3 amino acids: CASRSTGTGHYEQYV. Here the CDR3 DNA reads TGTGCCAGTAGGTCAACCGGGACAGGGCACTACGAGCAGTACGTC.

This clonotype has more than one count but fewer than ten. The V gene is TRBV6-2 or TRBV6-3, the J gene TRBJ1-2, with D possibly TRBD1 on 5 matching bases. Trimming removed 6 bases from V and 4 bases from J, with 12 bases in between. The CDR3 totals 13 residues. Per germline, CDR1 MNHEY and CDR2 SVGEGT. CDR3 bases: TGTGCCAGCAGCCAGGGACGGTCCTATGGCTACACCTTC. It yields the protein CASSQGRSYGYTF.

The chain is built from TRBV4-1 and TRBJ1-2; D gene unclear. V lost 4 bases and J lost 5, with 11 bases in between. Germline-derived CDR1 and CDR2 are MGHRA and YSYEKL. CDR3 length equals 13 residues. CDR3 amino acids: CASSPSNTYGYTF. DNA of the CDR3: TGCGCCAGCAGCCCTTCAAACACGTATGGCTACACCTTC.

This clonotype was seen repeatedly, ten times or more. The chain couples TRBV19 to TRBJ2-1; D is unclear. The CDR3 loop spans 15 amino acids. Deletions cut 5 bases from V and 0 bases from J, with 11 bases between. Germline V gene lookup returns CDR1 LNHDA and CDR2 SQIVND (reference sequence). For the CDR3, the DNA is TGTGCCAGTAGTCCACTCCTGAGCTCCTACAATGAGCAGTTCTTC. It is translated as CASSPLLSSYNEQFF.

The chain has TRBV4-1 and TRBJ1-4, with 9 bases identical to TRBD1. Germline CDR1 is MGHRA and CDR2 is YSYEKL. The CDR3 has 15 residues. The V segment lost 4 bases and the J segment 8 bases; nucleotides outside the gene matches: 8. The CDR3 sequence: CASSLKQGAQEKLFF. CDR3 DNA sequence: TGCGCCAGCAGCCTAAAACAGGGGGCTCAGGAAAAACTGTTTTTT.

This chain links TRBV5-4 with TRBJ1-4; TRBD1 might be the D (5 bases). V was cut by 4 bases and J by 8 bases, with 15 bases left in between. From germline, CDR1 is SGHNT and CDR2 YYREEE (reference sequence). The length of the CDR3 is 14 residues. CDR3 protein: CASSTKGDLEKLFF. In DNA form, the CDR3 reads TGTGCCAGCAGCACAAAAGGGGACCTAGAAAAACTGTTTTTT.

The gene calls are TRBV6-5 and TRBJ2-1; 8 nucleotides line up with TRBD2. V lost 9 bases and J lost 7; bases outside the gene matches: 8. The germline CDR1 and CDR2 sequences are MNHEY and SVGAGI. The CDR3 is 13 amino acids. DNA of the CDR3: TGTGCCAGTCAGCCGGGGGGGGCAAATGAGCAGTTCTTC. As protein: CASQPGGANEQFF.